Shown below are 22 T cell receptor beta chains from a single sample sequenced in a study of control samples from healthy donors and cancer patients. TCRdb's copy holds only in-frame clones and misses some; the assay was immunoSEQ multiplex PCR. The sample holds approximately 100,000 clones, just over 90% seen once. Sample: blood. The source is a woman aged 18-29 years in good health.

The chain has TRBV5-4 and TRBJ2-4; D possibly matches TRBD1 or TRBD2 (5 bases each). This CDR3 spans 13 amino acids. Germline-derived CDR1 and CDR2 are SGHNT and YYREEE (reference sequence). Trimming took off 3 bases at V and 9 bases at J, with 13 bases between the two ends. The DNA of the CDR3 is TGTGCCAGCAGCTCCACGGGGCCAAGCATTCAGTACTTC. As protein: CASSSTGPSIQYF.

The CDR3 is CASSESSRMGYTF. The DNA of the CDR3 is TGTGCCAGCAGTGAAAGCTCCCGGATGGGCTACACCTTC. This chain joins TRBV6-1 and TRBJ1-2; D gene unclear. V was shortened by 2 bases and J by 8 bases, with 12 bases between the two germline ends. The CDR3 extends over 13 amino acids. Germline-derived CDR1 and CDR2 are MNHNS and SASEGT.

The chain is built from TRBV19 and TRBJ1-2; the D is unclear. The CDR3 consists of 15 residues. Germline CDR1 and CDR2: LNHDA and SQIVND (reference sequence). Trimming took 1 base from V and 5 from J, leaving 14 bases between them. The CDR3 sequence is CASSIAAAVVYGYTF. In DNA form, the CDR3 reads TGTGCCAGTAGTATAGCAGCAGCCGTAGTGTATGGCTACACCTTC. The entire variable domain, with the rest obtained from reference TRBV19 and TRBJ1-2, is as follows: DGGITQSPKYLFRKEGQNVTLSCEQNLNHDAMYWYRQDPGQGLRLIYYSQIVNDFQKGDIAEGYSVSREKKESFPLTVTSAQKNPTAFYLCASSIAAAVVYGYTFGSGTRLTVV.

This chain joins TRBV6-6 and TRBJ2-3; 8 bases align to TRBD1. Trimming removed 6 bases from V and 3 bases from J; junction bases left unmatched: 8. There are 15 residues in the CDR3. Per germline, CDR1 MNHNY and CDR2 SVGAGI (reference sequence). The CDR3 region is CASSPPGTGTDTQYF. As DNA, the CDR3 is TGTGCCAGCAGCCCCCCCGGGACAGGAACAGATACGCAGTATTTT.

The chain is built from TRBV11-2 and TRBJ2-7; tentatively, D is TRBD2 (5 bases). Between the trimmed V and J ends, which lost 0 bases and 3 bases, there was a span of 6 bases. CDR1 and CDR2 from the germline V gene are SGHAT and FQNNGV. This CDR3 has 13 residues. The CDR3 reads CASSLDGGYEQYF. For the CDR3, the DNA is TGTGCCAGCAGCTTAGACGGAGGCTACGAGCAGTACTTC.

For the CDR3, the DNA is TGTGCCAGCAGTGAGGGGCGGGAACCCACAGATACGCAGTATTTT. This codes for CASSEGREPTDTQYF. The chain employs TRBV6-4 and TRBJ2-3; possible D gene TRBD2, 6 bases. The CDR3 sequence is 15 residues long. The germline V gene has CDR1 MRHNA and CDR2 SNTAGT. Between the trimmed V and J ends, which lost 3 bases and 2 bases, there was a span of 12 bases.

The rearrangement links TRBV9 to TRBJ1-4, with 8 bases identical to TRBD1. Germline-derived CDR1 and CDR2 are SGDLS and YYNGEE. Unmatched junction bases numbered 10, after V lost 6 bases and J lost 6 bases. There are 15 residues in the CDR3. DNA of the CDR3: TGTGCCAGCACCGAAACAGGGGGAAGAGATGAAAAACTGTTTTTT. Amino acid sequence: CASTETGGRDEKLFF.

The V and J genes are TRBV29-1 and TRBJ2-1; D unresolved. The CDR3 sequence is 11 residues long. CDR1 and CDR2 (germline): SQVTM, ANQGSEA. V was pared by 7 bases and J by 12 bases, with 16 bases between. CDR3 sequence: CSATTFVGQFF. The CDR3 DNA is TGCAGCGCAACTACTTTCGTCGGGCAGTTCTTC.

A note on this clone: Compared with germline, one end of the junction differs, possibly owing to a read error. V is TRBV27 and J is TRBJ1-2; no firm D call. This CDR3 is 13 amino acids long. From germline, CDR1 is MNHEY and CDR2 SMNVEV (reference sequence). DNA of the CDR3: TGTGCCAGCACCCCGAGATGGAGGGCCCGGAGCCCCTTC. Encoded protein: CASTPRWRARSPF.

V is TRBV7-2 and J is TRBJ1-5; D gene unclear. V was pared by 3 bases and J by 5 bases, with 8 bases between. Germline CDR1 SGHTA, CDR2 FQGNSA. The CDR3 contains 13 residues. In DNA, the CDR3 is TGTGCCAGCAGCTTTCAGGTTGATCAGCCCCAGCATTTT. This sequence encodes CASSFQVDQPQHF.

The chain is built from TRBV27 and TRBJ1-2, with 9 bases aligning to TRBD1. This CDR3 contains 13 residues. From germline, CDR1 is MNHEY and CDR2 SMNVEV (reference sequence). The ends lost 5 bases at V and 6 bases at J; junction bases unmatched: 4. Written as DNA, the CDR3 is TGTGCCAGCAGTGTCGGGACAGGGAATGGCTACACCTTC. As protein: CASSVGTGNGYTF.

V and J are TRBV7-9 and TRBJ2-3, with D perhaps TRBD1 (6 bases). The germline CDR1 and CDR2 sequences are SEHNR and FQNEAQ (reference sequence). V lost 0 bases to trimming and J lost 5 bases, with 15 bases between them. This CDR3 region has 16 residues. The CDR3 here is CASSLALRGAEDTQYF. The CDR3 nucleotides are TGTGCCAGCAGCTTAGCGCTCAGGGGAGCGGAAGATACGCAGTATTTT.

The V call is TRBV5-1, the J call TRBJ1-2; TRBD1 matches at 7 bases. This CDR3 has 12 residues. CDR1 is SGHRS, CDR2 YFSETQ, per germline. J was trimmed by 8 bases and V by 2 bases; bases with no gene match: 3. CDR3 protein: CASSFTGDGYTF. The CDR3 coding sequence is TGCGCCAGCAGCTTTACAGGGGACGGCTACACCTTC.

J is TRBJ1-2 and V is TRBV12-3 or TRBV12-4, with 8 bases that match TRBD1. The CDR3 totals 13 residues. After removal of 6 bases from V and 5 bases from J, the junction contained 5 bases not matched to a gene. As DNA, the CDR3 is TGTGCCAGCAGGGGACAGGTCAAATATGGCTACACCTTC. Translating it yields CASRGQVKYGYTF.

This rearrangement joins TRBV3-1 (or the pseudogene TRBV3-2) to TRBJ2-5; 12 nucleotides line up with TRBD2. This CDR3 is 19 amino acids long. From germline, CDR1 is LGHDT and CDR2 YNNKEL (reference sequence). Trimming took 0 bases from V and 3 from J; bases not matched to a gene: 11. CDR3 amino acids: CASSQDFNPSGGAEETQYF. CDR3 bases: TGTGCCAGCAGCCAAGATTTCAATCCTAGCGGGGGGGCCGAAGAGACCCAGTACTTC.

The chain combines TRBV6-5 with TRBJ1-6; 8 positions match TRBD1. The CDR3 has 15 residues. Germline V lookup: CDR1 MNHEY, CDR2 SVGAGI. V lost 6 bases to trimming and J lost 9 bases; unmatched junction nucleotides: 10. CDR3 DNA sequence: TGTGCCAGCAGGGGGAAACAGGGGGAGGGTTCACCCCTCCACTTT. Translation: CASRGKQGEGSPLHF.

This sequence joins TRBV5-6 and TRBJ2-7, with D unresolved. Trimming stripped 0 bases from V and 0 bases from J, with 16 bases between. The CDR3 spans 17 residues. Germline values: CDR1 SGHDT, CDR2 YYEEEE. CDR3 coding DNA: TGTGCCAGCAGCTTGGTAGGATCTGATAGTTTCTCCTACGAGCAGTACTTC. Its protein product is CASSLVGSDSFSYEQYF.

The V call is TRBV6-5, the J call TRBJ1-1; no clear D. CDR1 and CDR2 (germline): MNHEY, SVGAGI. The CDR3 is made up of 14 amino acids. V was trimmed by 6 bases and J by 1 base, leaving 12 bases between them. CDR3: CASRSGFGNTEAFF. CDR3 nucleotide sequence: TGTGCCAGCAGATCAGGATTTGGGAACACTGAAGCTTTCTTT.

The chain is built from TRBV2 and TRBJ1-2; no clear D. CDR3 length equals 13 residues. V shed 9 bases and J shed 2 bases, with 13 bases lying between them. Germline CDR1 reads SNHLY; CDR2 reads FYNNEI. The CDR3 nucleotides read TGTGCCAGAAGACTGACATCCAACTATGGCTACACCTTC. This gives the protein CARRLTSNYGYTF. The variable domain in full, with the rest retrieved from reference TRBV2 and TRBJ1-2, is EPEVTQTPSHQVTQMGQEVILRCVPISNHLYFYWYRQILGQKVEFLVSFYNNEISEKSEIFDDQFSVERPDGSNFTLKIRSTKLEDSAMYFCARRLTSNYGYTFGSGTRLTVV.

The rearrangement uses TRBV7-8 and TRBJ2-7; D gene ambiguous. Germline loops: CDR1 SGHVS, CDR2 FQNEAQ. The CDR3 runs to 15 residues. Trimming shortened V by 1 base and J by 0 bases, and 10 bases separated the two germline ends. The CDR3, as DNA: TGTGCCAGCAGCTTAGACCCCAAGCTCTCCTACGAGCAGTACTTC. Its translation is CASSLDPKLSYEQYF.

In its sample, this clone was seen once. V gene TRBV20-1 combines with J gene TRBJ2-1; TRBD2 matches at 10 bases. Trimming removed 3 bases from V and 9 bases from J; junction bases left unmatched: 11. The CDR3 is 15 residues long. The germline gives CDR1 DFQATT, CDR2 SNEGSKA (reference sequence). The CDR3 nucleotides are TGCAGTGCTAGTCTCACCGGGACTAGCGTCGGTGAGCAGTTCTTC. This gives the protein CSASLTGTSVGEQFF.

This clone was seen a single time. This chain uses TRBV27 with TRBJ1-4, with 8 bases aligning to TRBD1. The V gene's germline CDR1 is MNHEY and CDR2 SMNVEV (reference sequence). This CDR3 comprises 15 residues. J gave up 7 bases and V 5 bases, and 9 bases lay outside the gene matches. The CDR3 DNA follows: TGTGCCAGCAGTACACTAGCAGGGGGCGGTGAAAAACTGTTTTTT. Amino acid sequence: CASSTLAGGGEKLFF.